The 26 T cell receptor beta chains reported below all come from one sample, sequenced in a study of blood T cell repertoires in COVID-19. Sequencing was performed with immunoSEQ multiplex PCR; in TCRdb, only in-frame clones are kept and a portion is missing. The profile shows some 310,000 clones, roughly nine tenths of them singletons. The sample comprised peripheral blood. The source of these receptors is a young woman with COVID-19, enrolled during active disease.

A single count supports this clone. This chain links TRBV28 with TRBJ1-2, with D hard to call. Germline V gives CDR1 MDHEN, CDR2 SYDVKM. The V end was cut by 8 bases, the J end by 7 bases, with 14 bases between. The CDR3 sequence is 12 residues long. The CDR3 bases are TGTGCCAGCTCTTGGCTTGGTGTTGGCTACACCTTC. It codes for CASSWLGVGYTF.

CDR3 sequence: CASSSDVSGTGVTGELFF. The CDR3 nucleotides read TGCGCCAGCAGCTCCGACGTATCTGGGACAGGGGTTACCGGGGAGCTGTTTTTT. This chain uses TRBV5-1 with TRBJ2-2, with 10 bases that match TRBD1. Germline loops: CDR1 SGHRS, CDR2 YFSETQ. CDR3 size: 18 residues. The J segment lost 5 bases and the V segment lost 3 bases, leaving 13 bases of the junction unmatched.

The rearrangement joins TRBV27 to TRBJ1-2; 7 bases match TRBD1. V lost 5 bases, J lost 0 bases, and 15 bases stayed unmatched. Per germline, CDR1 MNHEY and CDR2 SMNVEV (reference sequence). This CDR3 comprises 18 residues. DNA for the CDR3: TGTGCCAGCAGTACCGGGACAGCAGCACTCTACTCTAACTATGGCTACACCTTC. Translating gives CASSTGTAALYSNYGYTF.

The gene calls are TRBV28 and TRBJ2-5; TRBD1 matches at 7 bases. V was clipped by 5 bases and J by 4 bases; unmatched bases: 7. CDR1 and CDR2 (germline): MDHEN, SYDVKM. The CDR3 length is 14 residues. CDR3 in DNA: TGTGCCAGCAGTCCGCGGACAGGAGGAGAGACCCAGTACTTC. It translates to CASSPRTGGETQYF.

The chain links TRBV30 to TRBJ1-2; tentatively, D is TRBD1 (6 bases). The CDR3 length is 15 residues. The germline gives CDR1 GTSNPN, CDR2 SVGIG (reference sequence). V dropped 1 base and J dropped 2 bases, with 14 bases sitting between them. The CDR3 sequence: CAWSDPRTANYGYTF. DNA for the CDR3: TGTGCCTGGAGTGACCCAAGGACAGCAAACTATGGCTACACCTTC.

The J gene is TRBJ2-2, the V gene TRBV27, with TRBD1 matching 10 bases. This CDR3 has 16 residues. CDR1 is MNHEY and CDR2 is SMNVEV in the germline V gene (reference sequence). The V and J ends lost 4 bases and 7 bases, in that order; junction bases with no gene match: 9. The CDR3 bases are TGTGCCAGCAGTTCCCCCGGGACAGGGGCGGTCGGGGAGCTGTTTTTT. Translated, it gives CASSSPGTGAVGELFF.

Here the CDR3 DNA reads TGTGCCAGCAGCAAGGGAGGCGCAGATACGCAGTATTTT. Its translation is CASSKGGADTQYF. This chain links TRBV7-9 with TRBJ2-3; weak D call: TRBD2 (6 bases). The CDR3 has 13 residues. Germline-derived CDR1 and CDR2 are SEHNR and FQNEAQ (reference sequence). V was trimmed by 5 bases and J by 4 bases, leaving 10 bases between them.

This clone was counted a single time. The chain employs TRBV30 and TRBJ1-5, with unresolved D. The CDR3 is 14 amino acids. The V end was cut by 0 bases, the J end by 8 bases, with 14 bases between. Germline CDR1 GTSNPN, CDR2 SVGIG (reference sequence). CDR3 residues: CAWSVSMVREPQHF. The CDR3 DNA sequence: TGTGCCTGGAGTGTATCGATGGTTCGGGAGCCCCAGCATTTT.

The J gene is TRBJ2-1, the V gene TRBV6-5, with 9 nucleotides matching TRBD2. V was clipped by 0 bases and J by 8 bases; unmatched bases: 5. The CDR3 contains 15 residues. Germline CDR1 reads MNHEY; CDR2 reads SVGAGI. In nucleotides, the CDR3 is TGTGCCAGCAGTTACTCTGGCGGGAGGGAATATGAGCAGTTCTTC. This sequence encodes CASSYSGGREYEQFF.

The chain has TRBV6-6 and TRBJ2-4; 7 nucleotides line up with TRBD1. Per the germline V gene, CDR1 is MNHNY and CDR2 is SVGAGI (reference sequence). This CDR3 has 15 amino acids. V lost 4 bases, J lost 4 bases, and 7 bases stayed unmatched. The CDR3 sequence is CASSLQGPKKNIQYF. In DNA, the CDR3 is TGTGCCAGCAGTTTACAGGGGCCCAAAAAAAACATTCAGTACTTC.

This chain links TRBV7-9 with TRBJ2-4; tentative D call: TRBD2 (5 bases). The CDR3 sequence is 13 residues long. Germline V gene sequence: CDR1 SEHNR, CDR2 FQNEAQ (reference sequence). V was trimmed by 5 bases and J by 5 bases, leaving 10 bases between them. The CDR3 DNA is TGTGCCAGCAGCCCCGACGGGGAAAACATTCAGTACTTC. Its translation is CASSPDGENIQYF.

This chain joins TRBV6-5 and TRBJ1-2; TRBD1 matches 8 bases. The CDR3 extends over 14 amino acids. V shed 5 bases and J 4 bases; nucleotides not matched to a gene: 6. CDR1 is MNHEY and CDR2 is SVGAGI in the germline V gene. This CDR3 is CASSLDRAGYGYTF. The DNA of the CDR3 is TGTGCCAGCAGTCTGGACAGGGCCGGCTATGGCTACACCTTC.

The gene calls are TRBV4-1 and TRBJ1-1; 10 bases are a match to TRBD1. Germline CDR1 and CDR2: MGHRA and YSYEKL. The J segment lost 4 bases and the V segment lost 4 bases, leaving 3 bases of the junction unmatched. CDR3 length: 14 residues. DNA of the CDR3: TGCGCCAGCAGCCTGGGACAGGGGACCACTGAAGCTTTCTTT. Its translation is CASSLGQGTTEAFF.

V and J are TRBV29-1 and TRBJ2-5; 12 bases align to TRBD1. This CDR3 contains 14 residues. The V segment lost 4 bases and the J segment 9 bases; nucleotides outside the gene matches: 9. CDR1 and CDR2 from the germline V gene are SQVTM and ANQGSEA. Here the CDR3 DNA reads TGCAGCGTTGGTGGGGACAGGGGGCTCGGTGCCCAGTACTTC. This codes for CSVGGDRGLGAQYF. The entire variable domain, with the rest obtained from reference TRBV29-1 and TRBJ2-5, is as follows: SAVISQKPSRDICQRGTSLTIQCQVDSQVTMMFWYRQQPGQSLTLIATANQGSEATYESGFVIDKFPISRPNLTFSTLTVSNMSPEDSSIYLCSVGGDRGLGAQYFGPGTRLLVL.

The chain couples TRBV6-1 to TRBJ2-2, with TRBD2 identical over 11 bases. Germline CDR1 is MNHNS and CDR2 is SASEGT. The CDR3 runs 15 residues. Trimming took 3 bases from V and 4 from J; bases not matched to a gene: 1. The DNA of the CDR3 is TGTGCCAGCAGTGATAGCGGGAGGGGCACCGGGGAGCTGTTTTTT. This encodes CASSDSGRGTGELFF.

This chain uses TRBV30 with TRBJ1-2; unclear D gene. This CDR3 comprises 12 residues. CDR1 is GTSNPN, CDR2 SVGIG, per germline (reference sequence). Trimming took 2 bases from V and 6 from J, leaving 10 bases between them. For the CDR3, the DNA is TGTGCCTGGAGTTTTAACAGCAATGGCTACACCTTC. Its protein is CAWSFNSNGYTF.

The genes are TRBV6-5 and TRBJ2-1; maybe TRBD2 (6 bases). This CDR3 region has 13 residues. CDR1 and CDR2 from the germline V gene are MNHEY and SVGAGI. V was trimmed by 2 bases and J by 9 bases, leaving 11 bases between them. The CDR3 here is CASSYQGGGEQFF. CDR3 nucleotide sequence: TGTGCCAGCAGTTACCAGGGAGGCGGTGAGCAGTTCTTC.

The gene calls are TRBV14 and TRBJ1-4; 10 positions match TRBD1. CDR3 length: 16 amino acids. V dropped 4 bases and J dropped 6; count of bases not matched to a gene: 8. In germline, CDR1 is SGHDN, CDR2 FVKESK. The CDR3 bases are TGTGCCAGCAGCCGTGGACAGGGGGGGCCTCATGAAAAACTGTTTTTT. Residues: CASSRGQGGPHEKLFF.

The rearrangement uses TRBV5-1 and TRBJ2-5; 9 bases map to TRBD1. The CDR3 consists of 15 residues. Germline CDR1 is SGHRS and CDR2 is YFSETQ. V was clipped by 4 bases and J by 2 bases; unmatched bases: 6. For the CDR3, the DNA is TGCGCCAGCAGCCAGGGGGACAGGGATCAAGAGACCCAGTACTTC. Translating it yields CASSQGDRDQETQYF.

The chain carries TRBV3-1 (or the pseudogene TRBV3-2) and TRBJ2-7, with D hard to call. There are 13 residues in the CDR3. Trimming stripped 0 bases from V and 5 bases from J, with 8 bases between. Germline CDR1 reads LGHDT; CDR2 reads YNNKEL (reference sequence). This CDR3 reads CASSQDPADEQYF. In DNA form, the CDR3 reads TGTGCCAGCAGCCAAGATCCCGCAGACGAGCAGTACTTC.

The V gene is TRBV4-2, the J gene TRBJ1-2; 9 bases line up with TRBD1. There are 15 residues in the CDR3. Trimming removed 5 bases from V and 8 bases from J; junction bases left unmatched: 12. CDR1 is LGHNA and CDR2 is YNFKEQ in the germline V gene. This CDR3 reads CASSFGDRVVSGYTF. DNA for the CDR3: TGTGCCAGCAGCTTTGGGGACAGGGTAGTATCCGGCTACACCTTC.

The V gene is TRBV28, the J gene TRBJ1-4; D possibly corresponds to TRBD1 (5 bases). The CDR3 sequence is 14 residues long. Germline CDR1 and CDR2: MDHEN and SYDVKM. V gave up 7 bases and J gave up 6 bases, with 15 bases separating them. The CDR3 bases are TGTGCCAGCACCCCGGGCGGGGGGGATGAAAAACTGTTTTTT. Translated, it gives CASTPGGGDEKLFF. The full variable domain, completed using reference TRBV28 and TRBJ1-4, is DVKVTQSSRYLVKRTGEKVFLECVQDMDHENMFWYRQDPGLGLRLIYFSYDVKMKEKGDIPEGYSVSREKKERFSLILESASTNQTSMYLCASTPGGGDEKLFFGSGTQLSVL.

The chain recombines TRBV19 with TRBJ2-2; D uncertain. V lost 3 bases and J 6 bases, leaving 11 bases between the germline ends. Germline V gene data show CDR1 as LNHDA and CDR2 as SQIVND (reference sequence). The length of the CDR3 is 14 residues. The CDR3 DNA reads TGTGCCAGTAGTATTCCGGGTTACTCCGGGGAGCTGTTTTTT. This encodes CASSIPGYSGELFF.

The chain is built from TRBV7-2 and TRBJ2-1; 12 bases are shared with TRBD2. Germline loops: CDR1 SGHTA, CDR2 FQGNSA. The junction had 2 bases not matched to a gene; V was cut back by 4 bases and J by 4 bases. The CDR3 consists of 15 residues. The DNA for the CDR3 is TGTGCCAGCAGCTGGCTAGCGGGGGGGTACAATGAGCAGTTCTTC. This translates into CASSWLAGGYNEQFF.

This clone was detected only once. The chain carries TRBV3-1 (or the pseudogene TRBV3-2) and TRBJ2-1; TRBD2 matches at 9 bases. In germline, CDR1 is LGHDT, CDR2 YNNKEL (reference sequence). This CDR3 has 16 amino acids. Germline trimming cut 0 bases from V and 8 bases from J; bases unmatched to any gene: 8. The DNA for the CDR3 is TGTGCCAGCAGCCAAGATCATTCCCTAGCGGGACATGAGCAGTTCTTC. As protein: CASSQDHSLAGHEQFF.

This chain joins TRBV27 and TRBJ1-5, with TRBD1 identical over 8 bases. With V trimmed by 4 bases and J by 0 bases, 2 bases remained unmatched. The CDR3 length is 15 residues. CDR1 is MNHEY and CDR2 is SMNVEV in the germline V gene (reference sequence). CDR3 sequence: CASSSQGDSNQPQHF. CDR3 sequence (DNA): TGTGCCAGCAGTTCACAGGGGGATAGCAATCAGCCCCAGCATTTT.